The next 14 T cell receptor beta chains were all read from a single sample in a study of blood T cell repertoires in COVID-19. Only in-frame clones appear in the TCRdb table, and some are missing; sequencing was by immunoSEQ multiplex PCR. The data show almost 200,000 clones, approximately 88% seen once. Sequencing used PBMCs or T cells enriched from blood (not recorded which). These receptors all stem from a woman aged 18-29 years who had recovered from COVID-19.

CDR3 protein: CASSQIASPDTIYF. In nucleotides, the CDR3 is TGTGCCAGCAGCCAAATTGCTTCTCCGGACACCATATATTTT. V is TRBV3-1 (or the pseudogene TRBV3-2) and J is TRBJ1-3; no clear D gene. Germline CDR1 and CDR2: LGHDT and YNNKEL (reference sequence). V gave up 2 bases and J gave up 8 bases, with 13 bases separating them. The length of the CDR3 is 14 residues.

DNA of the CDR3: TGTGCCAGTAGTCTCCCCTCGGGGGGCACCGGGGAGCTGTTTTTT. The encoded protein is CASSLPSGGTGELFF. The chain uses TRBV19 and TRBJ2-2; 7 bases agree with TRBD2. J gave up 4 bases and V 5 bases, and 7 bases lay outside the gene matches. This CDR3 region has 15 residues. Germline CDR1 reads LNHDA; CDR2 reads SQIVND (reference sequence).

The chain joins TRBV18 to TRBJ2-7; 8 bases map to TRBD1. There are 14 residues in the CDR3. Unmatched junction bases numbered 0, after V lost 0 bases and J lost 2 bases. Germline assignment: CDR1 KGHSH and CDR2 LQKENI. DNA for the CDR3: TGTGCCAGCTCACCACCGACAGGGGCCTACGAGCAGTACTTC. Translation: CASSPPTGAYEQYF.

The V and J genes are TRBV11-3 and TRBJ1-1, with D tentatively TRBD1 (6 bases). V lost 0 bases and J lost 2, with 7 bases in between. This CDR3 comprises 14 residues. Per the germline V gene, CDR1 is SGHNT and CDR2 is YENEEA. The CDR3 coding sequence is TGTGCCAGCAGCTTAGATGGGACAAACACTGAAGCTTTCTTT. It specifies CASSLDGTNTEAFF.

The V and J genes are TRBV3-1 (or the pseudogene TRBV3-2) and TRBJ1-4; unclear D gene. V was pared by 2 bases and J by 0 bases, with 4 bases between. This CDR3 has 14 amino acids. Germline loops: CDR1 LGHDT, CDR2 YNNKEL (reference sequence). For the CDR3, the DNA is TGTGCCAGCAGCCAATATTCAACTAATGAAAAACTGTTTTTT. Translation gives CASSQYSTNEKLFF.

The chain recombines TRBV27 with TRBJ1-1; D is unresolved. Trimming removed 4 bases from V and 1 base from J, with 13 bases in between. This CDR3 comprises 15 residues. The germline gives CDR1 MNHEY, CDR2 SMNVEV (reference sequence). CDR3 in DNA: TGTGCCAGCAGTTGGACTTCAACTGGGAACACTGAAGCTTTCTTT. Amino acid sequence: CASSWTSTGNTEAFF.

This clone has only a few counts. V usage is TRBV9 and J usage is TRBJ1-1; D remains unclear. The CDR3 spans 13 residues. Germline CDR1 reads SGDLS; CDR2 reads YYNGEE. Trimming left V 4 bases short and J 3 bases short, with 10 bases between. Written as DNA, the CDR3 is TGTGCCAGCAGCCGTCCTCCGGACACTGAAGCTTTCTTT. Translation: CASSRPPDTEAFF.

DNA for the CDR3: TGTGCCAGCAGCTTAGCTGAGGGGGTGCCCGGAGCGTATGGCTACACCTTC. Residues: CASSLAEGVPGAYGYTF. The chain has TRBV7-9 and TRBJ1-2, with a weak D call TRBD1 (6 bases). CDR1 and CDR2 (germline): SEHNR, FQNEAQ (reference sequence). CDR3 length: 17 amino acids. V was trimmed by 0 bases and J by 5 bases, leaving 19 bases between them.

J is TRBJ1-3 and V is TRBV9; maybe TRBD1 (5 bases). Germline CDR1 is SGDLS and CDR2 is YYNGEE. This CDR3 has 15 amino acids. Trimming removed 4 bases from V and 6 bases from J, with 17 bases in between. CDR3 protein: CASSYDSVTANTIYF. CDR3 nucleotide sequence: TGTGCCAGCAGCTACGACAGTGTAACTGCAAACACCATATATTTT.

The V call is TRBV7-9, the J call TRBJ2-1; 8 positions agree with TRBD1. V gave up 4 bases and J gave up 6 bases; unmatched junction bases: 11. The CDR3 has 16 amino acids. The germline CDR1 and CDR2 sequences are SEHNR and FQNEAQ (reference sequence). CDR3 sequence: CASSSILGTGANEQFF. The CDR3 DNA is TGTGCCAGCAGCTCAATTTTAGGGACAGGAGCCAATGAGCAGTTCTTC.

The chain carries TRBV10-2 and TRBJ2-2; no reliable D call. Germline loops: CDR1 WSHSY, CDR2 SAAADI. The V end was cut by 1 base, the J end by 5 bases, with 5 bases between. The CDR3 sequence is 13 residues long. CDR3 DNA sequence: TGCGCCAGCAGTGAGTACTTGACCGGGGAGCTGTTTTTT. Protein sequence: CASSEYLTGELFF.

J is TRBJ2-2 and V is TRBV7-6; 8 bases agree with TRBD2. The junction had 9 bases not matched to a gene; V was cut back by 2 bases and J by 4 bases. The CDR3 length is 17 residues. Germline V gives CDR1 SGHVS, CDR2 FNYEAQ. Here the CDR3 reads CASSLKSGGKITGELFF. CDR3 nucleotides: TGTGCCAGCAGCTTAAAAAGCGGGGGCAAAATCACCGGGGAGCTGTTTTTT.

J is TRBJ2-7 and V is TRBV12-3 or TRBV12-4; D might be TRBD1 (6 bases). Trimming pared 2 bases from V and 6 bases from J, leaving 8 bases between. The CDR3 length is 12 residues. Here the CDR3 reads CASSLQGFEQYF. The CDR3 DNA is TGTGCCAGCAGTTTACAGGGGTTCGAGCAGTACTTC.

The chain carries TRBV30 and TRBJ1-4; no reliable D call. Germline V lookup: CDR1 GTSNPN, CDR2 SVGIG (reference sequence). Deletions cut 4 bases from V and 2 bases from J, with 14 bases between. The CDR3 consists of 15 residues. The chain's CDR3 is CAWTKRGITNEKLFF. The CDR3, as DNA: TGTGCCTGGACAAAGAGAGGGATTACTAATGAAAAACTGTTTTTT.